This paragraph reports one TCR beta chain. The data belong to a study of blood T cell repertoires in COVID-19. V lost 6 bases to trimming and J lost 2 bases, with 13 bases between them. Germline V gene lookup returns CDR1 MNHEY and CDR2 SVGAGI. This CDR3 region has 14 residues. Per the original methods: Estimation of nucleated cell counts relied on the amplification of reference gene primers. Repertoires were generated with immunoSEQ multiplex PCR, while TCRdb's copy carries only in-frame clones and drops some. V and J calls and clone size are copied from that table; D and trimming were computed from the DNA. Of under 200,000 clones in the sample, over 70% were seen once.

The V gene is TRBV6-5, the J gene TRBJ1-2; D not resolved. Material for sequencing was peripheral blood. The sequence was obtained from a woman between 55 and 75 years old with acute or convalescent COVID-19. The chain's CDR3 is CASRKSGGNYGYTF. The CDR3 DNA reads TGTGCCAGCAGGAAAAGCGGAGGGAACTATGGCTACACCTTC.